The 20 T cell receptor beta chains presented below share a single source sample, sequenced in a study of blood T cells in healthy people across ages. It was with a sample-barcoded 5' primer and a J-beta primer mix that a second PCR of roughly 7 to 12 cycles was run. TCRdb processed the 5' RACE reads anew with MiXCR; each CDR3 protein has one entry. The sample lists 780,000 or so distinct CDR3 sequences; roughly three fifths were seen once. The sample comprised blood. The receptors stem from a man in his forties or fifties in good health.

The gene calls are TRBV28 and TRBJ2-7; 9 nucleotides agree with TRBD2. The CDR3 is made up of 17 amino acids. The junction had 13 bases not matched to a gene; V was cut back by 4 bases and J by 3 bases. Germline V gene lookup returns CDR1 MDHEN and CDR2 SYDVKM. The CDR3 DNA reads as TGTGCCAGCAGTTCCCCCGCTAGCGGGACCCATTTCTACGAGCAGTACTTC. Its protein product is CASSSPASGTHFYEQYF. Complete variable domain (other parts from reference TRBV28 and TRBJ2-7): DVKVTQSSRYLVKRTGEKVFLECVQDMDHENMFWYRQDPGLGLRLIYFSYDVKMKEKGDIPEGYSVSREKKERFSLILESASTNQTSMYLCASSSPASGTHFYEQYFGPGTRLTVT.

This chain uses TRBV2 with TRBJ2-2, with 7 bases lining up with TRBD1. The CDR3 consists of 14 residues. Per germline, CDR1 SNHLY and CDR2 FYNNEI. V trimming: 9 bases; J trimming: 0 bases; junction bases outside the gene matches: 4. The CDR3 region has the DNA TGTGCCAGTCAAACAGGGGCGAACACCGGGGAGCTGTTTTTT. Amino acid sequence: CASQTGANTGELFF.

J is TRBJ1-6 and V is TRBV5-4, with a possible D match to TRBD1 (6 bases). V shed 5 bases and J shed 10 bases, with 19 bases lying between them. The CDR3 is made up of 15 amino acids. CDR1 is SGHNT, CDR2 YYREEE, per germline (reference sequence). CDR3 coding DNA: TGTGCCAGCAGAACCAAACAGGGCTTTGACTCACCCCTCCACTTT. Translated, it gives CASRTKQGFDSPLHF.

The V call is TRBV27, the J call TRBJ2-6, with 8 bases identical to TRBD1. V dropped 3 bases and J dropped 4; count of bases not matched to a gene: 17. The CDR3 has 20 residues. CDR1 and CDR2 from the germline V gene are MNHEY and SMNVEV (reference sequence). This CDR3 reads CASSFYPGTGGRGGANVLTF. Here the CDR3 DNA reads TGTGCCAGCAGTTTCTACCCGGGGACAGGAGGCCGCGGGGGGGCCAACGTCCTGACTTTC.

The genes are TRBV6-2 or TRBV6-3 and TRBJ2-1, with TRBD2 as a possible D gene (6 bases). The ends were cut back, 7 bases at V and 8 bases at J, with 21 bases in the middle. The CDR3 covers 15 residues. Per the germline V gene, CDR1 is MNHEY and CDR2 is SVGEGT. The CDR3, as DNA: TGTGCCAGCACCGACAGAGCGGGTGCCCGCGATGAGCAGTTCTTC. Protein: CASTDRAGARDEQFF.

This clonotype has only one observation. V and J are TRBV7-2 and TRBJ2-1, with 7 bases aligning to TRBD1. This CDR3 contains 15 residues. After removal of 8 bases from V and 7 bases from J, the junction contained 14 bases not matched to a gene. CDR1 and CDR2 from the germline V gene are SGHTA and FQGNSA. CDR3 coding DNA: TGTGCCAGCGCTCCCGTGACAGGGTATTTTAATGAGCAGTTCTTC. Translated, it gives CASAPVTGYFNEQFF.

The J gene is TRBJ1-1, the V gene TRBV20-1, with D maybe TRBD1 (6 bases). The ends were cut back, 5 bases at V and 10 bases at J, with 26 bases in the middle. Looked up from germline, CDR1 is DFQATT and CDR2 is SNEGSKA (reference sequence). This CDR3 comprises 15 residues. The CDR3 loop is CSAEQQGYNREGAFF. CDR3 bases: TGCAGTGCTGAACAACAGGGATACAACAGAGAGGGAGCTTTCTTT.

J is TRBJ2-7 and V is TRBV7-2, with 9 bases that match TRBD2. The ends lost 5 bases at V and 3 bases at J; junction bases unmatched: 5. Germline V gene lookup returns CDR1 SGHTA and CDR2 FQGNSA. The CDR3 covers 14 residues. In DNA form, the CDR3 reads TGTGCCAGCAGCGCAACTAGCGGGCGCTACGAGCAGTACTTC. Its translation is CASSATSGRYEQYF.

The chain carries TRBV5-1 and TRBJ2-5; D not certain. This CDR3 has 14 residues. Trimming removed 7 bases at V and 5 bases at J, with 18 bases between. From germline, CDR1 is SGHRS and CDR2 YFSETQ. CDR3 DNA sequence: TGCGCCAGCTGCATTGGAGTCAGGACGGAGACCCAGTACTTC. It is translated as CASCIGVRTETQYF. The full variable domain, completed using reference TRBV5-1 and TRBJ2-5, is KAGVTQTPRYLIKTRGQQVTLSCSPISGHRSVSWYQQTPGQGLQFLFEYFSETQRNKGNFPGRFSGRQFSNSRSEMNVSTLELGDSALYLCASCIGVRTETQYFGPGTRLLVL.

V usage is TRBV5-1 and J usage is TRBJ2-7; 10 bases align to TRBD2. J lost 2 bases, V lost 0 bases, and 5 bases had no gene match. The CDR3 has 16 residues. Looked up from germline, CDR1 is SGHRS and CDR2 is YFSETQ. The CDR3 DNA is TGCGCCAGCAGCTTGGCCGCTAGCGGGAGCCCCTACGAGCAGTACTTC. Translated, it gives CASSLAASGSPYEQYF.

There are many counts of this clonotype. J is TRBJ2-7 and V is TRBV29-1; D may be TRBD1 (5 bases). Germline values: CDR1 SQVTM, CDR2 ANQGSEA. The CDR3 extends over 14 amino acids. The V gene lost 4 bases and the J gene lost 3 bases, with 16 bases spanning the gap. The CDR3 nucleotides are TGCAGCGTTGCTGACGGTCCAGGGAACTACGAGCAGTACTTC. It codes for CSVADGPGNYEQYF.

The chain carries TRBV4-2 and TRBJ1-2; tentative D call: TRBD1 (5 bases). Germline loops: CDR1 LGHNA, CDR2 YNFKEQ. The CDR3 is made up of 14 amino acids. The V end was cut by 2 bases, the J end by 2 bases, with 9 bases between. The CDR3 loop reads CASSQNGGNYGYTF. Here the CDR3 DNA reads TGTGCCAGCAGCCAAAACGGGGGGAACTATGGCTACACCTTC.

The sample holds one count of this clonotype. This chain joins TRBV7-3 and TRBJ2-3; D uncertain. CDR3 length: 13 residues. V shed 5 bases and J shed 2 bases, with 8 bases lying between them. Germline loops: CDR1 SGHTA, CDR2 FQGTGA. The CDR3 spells CASSVQATDTQYF. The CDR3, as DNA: TGTGCCAGCAGCGTACAAGCCACAGATACGCAGTATTTT. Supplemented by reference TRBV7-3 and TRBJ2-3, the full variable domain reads GAGVSQTPSNKVTEKGKYVELRCDPISGHTALYWYRQSLGQGPEFLIYFQGTGAADDSGLPNDRFFAVRPEGSVSTLKIQRTERGDSAVYLCASSVQATDTQYFGPGTRLTVL.

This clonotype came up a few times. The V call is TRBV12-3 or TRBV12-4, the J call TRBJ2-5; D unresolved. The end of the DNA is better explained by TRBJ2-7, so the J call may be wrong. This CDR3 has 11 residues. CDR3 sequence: CASSQSNEQYF. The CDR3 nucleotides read TGTGCCAGCAGTCAGTCCAACGAGCAGTACTTC.

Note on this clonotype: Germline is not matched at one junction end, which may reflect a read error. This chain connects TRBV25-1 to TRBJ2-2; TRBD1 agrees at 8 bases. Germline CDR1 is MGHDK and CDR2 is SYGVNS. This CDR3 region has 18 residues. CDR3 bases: TGTGCCAACAGTGACTTCGGGACAGGCCACGCGAACACCGGGGAGCTGTTTTTT. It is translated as CANSDFGTGHANTGELFF.

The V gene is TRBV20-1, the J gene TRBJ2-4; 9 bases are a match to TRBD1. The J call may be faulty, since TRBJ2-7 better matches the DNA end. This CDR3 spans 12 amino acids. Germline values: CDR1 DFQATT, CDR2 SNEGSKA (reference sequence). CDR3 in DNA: TGCAGTGCTACCGGGACAGGGTACGAGCAGTACTTC. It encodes CSATGTGYEQYF.

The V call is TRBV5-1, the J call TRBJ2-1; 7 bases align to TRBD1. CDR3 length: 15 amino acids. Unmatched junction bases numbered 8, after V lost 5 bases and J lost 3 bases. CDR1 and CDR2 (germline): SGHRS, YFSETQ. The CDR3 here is CASRITGVGYNEQFF. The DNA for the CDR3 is TGCGCCAGCAGAATAACAGGGGTTGGCTACAATGAGCAGTTCTTC.

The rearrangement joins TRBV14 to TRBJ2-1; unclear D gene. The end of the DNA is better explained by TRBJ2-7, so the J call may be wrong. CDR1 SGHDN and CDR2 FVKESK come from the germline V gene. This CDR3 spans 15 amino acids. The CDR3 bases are TGTGCCAGCAGCCCCCAGGCCCTCTCCTACAATGAGCAGTACTTC. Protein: CASSPQALSYNEQYF.

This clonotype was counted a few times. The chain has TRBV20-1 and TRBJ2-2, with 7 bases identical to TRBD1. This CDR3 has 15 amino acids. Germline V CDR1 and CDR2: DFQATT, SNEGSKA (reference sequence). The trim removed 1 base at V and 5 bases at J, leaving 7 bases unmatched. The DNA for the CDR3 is TGCAGTGCTAGAGTTAAGGGGGCGACTACCGGGGAGCTGTTTTTT. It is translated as CSARVKGATTGELFF.

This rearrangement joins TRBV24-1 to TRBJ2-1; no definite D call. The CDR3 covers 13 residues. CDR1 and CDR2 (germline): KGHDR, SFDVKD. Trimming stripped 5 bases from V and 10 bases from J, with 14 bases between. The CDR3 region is CATSGTVRYEQFF. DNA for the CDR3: TGTGCCACCAGTGGTACAGTTCGATACGAGCAGTTCTTC.